Following are 15 T cell receptor beta chains from one sample sequenced in a study of blood T cell repertoires in COVID-19. Sequencing was performed with immunoSEQ multiplex PCR; in TCRdb, only in-frame clones are kept and a portion is missing. The sample lists 120,000 or so clones, 80% to 90% occurring once. Specimen: peripheral blood. The receptors stem from an elderly man with active or convalescent COVID-19.

The V gene is TRBV11-2, the J gene TRBJ1-1; TRBD1 agrees at 9 bases. CDR3 size: 13 residues. The germline gives CDR1 SGHAT, CDR2 FQNNGV. With V trimmed by 6 bases and J by 4 bases, 3 bases remained unmatched. CDR3 amino acids: CASRLTGGTEAFF. The CDR3 DNA follows: TGTGCCAGCAGATTGACAGGGGGCACTGAAGCTTTCTTT.

The table lists this clone with a few counts. The rearrangement links TRBV4-3 to TRBJ1-6, with TRBD1 identical over 7 bases. This CDR3 has 18 residues. The germline V gene has CDR1 LGHNA and CDR2 YSLEER. The J segment lost 0 bases and the V segment lost 0 bases, leaving 5 bases of the junction unmatched. CDR3 loop: CASSQEGQPSSYNSPLHF. CDR3 DNA sequence: TGCGCCAGCAGCCAAGAGGGACAGCCGAGCTCCTATAATTCACCCCTCCACTTT.

This CDR3 is CASSQDKSRPGTQYF. Here the CDR3 DNA reads TGCGCCAGCAGCCAAGATAAGTCGCGGCCTGGCACGCAGTATTTT. V gene TRBV4-3 combines with J gene TRBJ2-3, with no clear D. Trimming removed 0 bases at V and 9 bases at J, with 16 bases between. CDR3 length: 15 residues. Germline assignment: CDR1 LGHNA and CDR2 YSLEER.

This chain links TRBV5-1 with TRBJ2-7; maybe TRBD1 (6 bases). Trimming removed 5 bases at V and 5 bases at J, with 20 bases between. The CDR3 has 15 residues. The V gene's germline CDR1 is SGHRS and CDR2 YFSETQ. The DNA of the CDR3 is TGCGCCAGCAGTTCAGGGGCCACCAGCATCAACGAGCAGTACTTC. Its protein is CASSSGATSINEQYF.

This chain joins TRBV19 and TRBJ2-3; D is perhaps TRBD2 (6 bases). Trimming stripped 3 bases from V and 2 bases from J, with 18 bases between. The CDR3 totals 17 residues. The germline V gene has CDR1 LNHDA and CDR2 SQIVND (reference sequence). CDR3 bases: TGTGCCAGTAGTATCCCCCGTGGAGCGGGTAACACAGATACGCAGTATTTT. Its protein is CASSIPRGAGNTDTQYF.

This chain links TRBV7-2 with TRBJ1-6; TRBD1 agrees at 9 bases. V shed 5 bases and J 10 bases; nucleotides not matched to a gene: 6. The germline CDR1 and CDR2 sequences are SGHTA and FQGNSA. CDR3 length equals 14 residues. The CDR3 region is CASSNRDRVSPLHF. The CDR3, as DNA: TGTGCCAGCAGCAACCGGGACAGGGTGTCACCCCTCCACTTT.

The CDR3 loop reads CASSLAVTGTNYGYTF. DNA for the CDR3: TGCGCCAGCAGCTTGGCCGTTACCGGTACTAACTATGGCTACACCTTC. The chain joins TRBV5-1 to TRBJ1-2, with unresolved D. Germline V gives CDR1 SGHRS, CDR2 YFSETQ. Trimming left V 0 bases short and J 0 bases short, with 12 bases between. The CDR3 loop spans 16 amino acids.

This clone was observed a handful of times. Here the CDR3 reads CASSLTGKGDTEAFF. Written as DNA, the CDR3 is TGCGCCAGCAGCTTGACAGGGAAGGGGGACACTGAAGCTTTCTTT. The chain links TRBV5-1 to TRBJ1-1; TRBD1 might be the D (6 bases). The germline CDR1 and CDR2 sequences are SGHRS and YFSETQ. CDR3 length: 15 amino acids. Trimming removed 1 base at V and 3 bases at J, with 13 bases between.

This rearrangement joins TRBV5-5 to TRBJ2-1, with 16 bases aligning to TRBD2. The CDR3 is 16 amino acids. Germline V gene sequence: CDR1 SGHKS, CDR2 YYEKEE (reference sequence). V lost 3 bases to trimming and J lost 7 bases; unmatched junction nucleotides: 4. The CDR3 coding sequence is TGTGCCAGCAGCTCGGGACTAGCGGGGGGGCAGAATGAGCAGTTCTTC. This encodes CASSSGLAGGQNEQFF.

This clone has more than one count but fewer than ten. The V gene is TRBV10-1, the J gene TRBJ1-1; 9 nucleotides match TRBD1. CDR1 is WNHNN, CDR2 SYGVQD, per germline (reference sequence). After removal of 3 bases from V and 0 bases from J, the junction contained 2 bases not matched to a gene. This CDR3 spans 15 amino acids. The CDR3 sequence is CASSEGQGMNTEAFF. DNA for the CDR3: TGCGCCAGCAGTGAAGGACAGGGGATGAACACTGAAGCTTTCTTT.

The rearrangement links TRBV2 to TRBJ1-1; D gene unclear. CDR1 is SNHLY, CDR2 FYNNEI, per germline. V lost 3 bases and J 0 bases, leaving 8 bases between the germline ends. This CDR3 is 14 amino acids long. As DNA, the CDR3 is TGTGCCAGCAGTGAGCGGCAGATGAACACTGAAGCTTTCTTT. This gives the protein CASSERQMNTEAFF.

This clone was recorded only once. This chain links TRBV7-2 with TRBJ2-2; possible D gene TRBD2, 5 bases. This CDR3 comprises 13 residues. Between the trimmed V and J ends, which lost 6 bases and 5 bases, there was a span of 10 bases. Germline V lookup: CDR1 SGHTA, CDR2 FQGNSA. The CDR3 nucleotides are TGTGCCAGCAGGCTCGGGGTTACCGGGGAGCTGTTTTTT. Protein: CASRLGVTGELFF. Complete variable domain (other parts from reference TRBV7-2 and TRBJ2-2): GAGVSQSPSNKVTEKGKDVELRCDPISGHTALYWYRQSLGQGLEFLIYFQGNSAPDKSGLPSDRFSAERTGGSVSTLTIQRTQQEDSAVYLCASRLGVTGELFFGEGSRLTVL.

Written as DNA, the CDR3 is TGTGCCAGCAGTCGAGGGGATACGCAGTATTTT. Residues: CASSRGDTQYF. The chain couples TRBV6-2 or TRBV6-3 to TRBJ2-3, with D tentatively TRBD2 (5 bases). Trimming removed 5 bases at V and 6 bases at J, with 6 bases between. Per the germline V gene, CDR1 is MNHEY and CDR2 is SVGEGT. The CDR3 has 11 amino acids.

The chain links TRBV25-1 to TRBJ1-1; D gene ambiguous. Germline CDR1 is MGHDK and CDR2 is SYGVNS. The CDR3 is 14 amino acids. The V gene lost 2 bases and the J gene lost 0 bases, with 7 bases spanning the gap. CDR3 DNA sequence: TGTGCCAGCAGTGAAGGAGTCGTGAACACTGAAGCTTTCTTT. Amino acids: CASSEGVVNTEAFF.

The chain recombines TRBV6-1 with TRBJ1-1, with 10 bases fitting TRBD1. V lost 7 bases to trimming and J lost 1 base; unmatched junction nucleotides: 6. Germline values: CDR1 MNHNS, CDR2 SASEGT. The CDR3 consists of 15 residues. CDR3 coding DNA: TGTGCCAGCACCTCGACAGGGGGCGGGAACACTGAAGCTTTCTTT. Residues: CASTSTGGGNTEAFF.